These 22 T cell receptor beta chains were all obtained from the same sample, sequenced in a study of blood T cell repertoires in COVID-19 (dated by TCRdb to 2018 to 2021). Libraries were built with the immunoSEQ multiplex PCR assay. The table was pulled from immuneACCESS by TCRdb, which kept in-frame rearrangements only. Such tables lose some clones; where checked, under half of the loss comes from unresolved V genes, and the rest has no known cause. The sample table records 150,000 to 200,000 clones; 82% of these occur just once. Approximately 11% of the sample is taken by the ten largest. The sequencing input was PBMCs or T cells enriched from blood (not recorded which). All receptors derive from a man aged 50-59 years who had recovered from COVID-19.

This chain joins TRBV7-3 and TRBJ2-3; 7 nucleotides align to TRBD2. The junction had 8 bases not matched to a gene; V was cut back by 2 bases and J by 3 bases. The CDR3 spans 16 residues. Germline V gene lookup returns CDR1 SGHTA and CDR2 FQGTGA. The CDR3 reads CASSLGGRARTDTQYF. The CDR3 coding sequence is TGTGCCAGCAGCTTAGGTGGGAGGGCCAGAACAGATACGCAGTATTTT.

The CDR3 DNA sequence: TGTGCCAGCAGCCCTTGGGCCACAGGGTCCCCCCGCGGGGAGCTGTTTTTT. Residues: CASSPWATGSPRGELFF. V and J are TRBV7-3 and TRBJ2-2, with a tentative D call TRBD1 (6 bases). The V gene lost 5 bases and the J gene lost 7 bases, with 23 bases spanning the gap. The CDR3 spans 17 residues. Germline V lookup: CDR1 SGHTA, CDR2 FQGTGA.

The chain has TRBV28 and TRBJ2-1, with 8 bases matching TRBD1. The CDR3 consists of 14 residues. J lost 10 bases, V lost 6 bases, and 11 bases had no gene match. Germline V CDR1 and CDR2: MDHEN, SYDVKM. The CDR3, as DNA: TGTGCCAGCAGAACCGGGACAGGAACTTGGGAGCAGTTCTTC. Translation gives CASRTGTGTWEQFF. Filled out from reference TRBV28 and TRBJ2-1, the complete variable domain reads DVKVTQSSRYLVKRTGEKVFLECVQDMDHENMFWYRQDPGLGLRLIYFSYDVKMKEKGDIPEGYSVSREKKERFSLILESASTNQTSMYLCASRTGTGTWEQFFGPGTRLTVL.

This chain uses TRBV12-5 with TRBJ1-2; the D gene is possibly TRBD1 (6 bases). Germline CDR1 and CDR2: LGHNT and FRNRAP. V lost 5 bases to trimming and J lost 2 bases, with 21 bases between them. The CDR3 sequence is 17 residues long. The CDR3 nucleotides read TGTGCTAGTGGTCCCGAACCTAGTGGGGGCCAGAACTATGGCTACACCTTC. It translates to CASGPEPSGGQNYGYTF.

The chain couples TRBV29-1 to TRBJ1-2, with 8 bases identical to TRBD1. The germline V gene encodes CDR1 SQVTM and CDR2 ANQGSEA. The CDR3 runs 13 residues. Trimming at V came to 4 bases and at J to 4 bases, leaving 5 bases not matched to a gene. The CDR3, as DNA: TGCAGCGTTGGAGGGACAGGCCCCTATGGCTACACCTTC. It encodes CSVGGTGPYGYTF.

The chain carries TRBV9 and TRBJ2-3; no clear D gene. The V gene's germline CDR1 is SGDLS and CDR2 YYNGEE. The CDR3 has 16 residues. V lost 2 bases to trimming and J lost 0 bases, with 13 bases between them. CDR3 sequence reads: CASSVAASLSTDTQYF. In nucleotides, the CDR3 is TGTGCCAGCAGCGTGGCGGCAAGCTTAAGCACAGATACGCAGTATTTT.

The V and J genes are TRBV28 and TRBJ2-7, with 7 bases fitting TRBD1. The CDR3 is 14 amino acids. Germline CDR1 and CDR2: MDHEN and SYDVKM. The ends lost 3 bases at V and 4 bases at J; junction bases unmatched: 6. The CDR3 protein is CASSFDRVGYEQYF. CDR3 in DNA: TGTGCCAGCAGTTTCGACAGGGTGGGGTACGAGCAGTACTTC. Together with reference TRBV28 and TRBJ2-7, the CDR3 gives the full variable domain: DVKVTQSSRYLVKRTGEKVFLECVQDMDHENMFWYRQDPGLGLRLIYFSYDVKMKEKGDIPEGYSVSREKKERFSLILESASTNQTSMYLCASSFDRVGYEQYFGPGTRLTVT.

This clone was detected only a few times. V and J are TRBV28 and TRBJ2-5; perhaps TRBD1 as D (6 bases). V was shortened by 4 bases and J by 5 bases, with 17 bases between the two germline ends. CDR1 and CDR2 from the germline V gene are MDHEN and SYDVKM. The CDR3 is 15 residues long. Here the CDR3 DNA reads TGTGCCAGCAGTTCGGACAGTCCCGGCTGGGAGACCCAGTACTTC. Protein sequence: CASSSDSPGWETQYF.

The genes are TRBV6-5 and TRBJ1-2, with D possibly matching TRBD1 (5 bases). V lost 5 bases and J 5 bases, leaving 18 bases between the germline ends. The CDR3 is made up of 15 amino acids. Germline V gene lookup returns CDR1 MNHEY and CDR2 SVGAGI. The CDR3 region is CASSTNRPAGYGYTF. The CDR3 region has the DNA TGTGCCAGCAGTACTAACAGGCCCGCTGGGTATGGCTACACCTTC.

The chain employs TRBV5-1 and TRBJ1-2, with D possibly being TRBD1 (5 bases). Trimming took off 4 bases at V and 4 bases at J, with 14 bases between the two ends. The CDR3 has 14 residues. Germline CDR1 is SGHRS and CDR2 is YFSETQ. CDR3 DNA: TGCGCCAGCAGCCTCGGCGACAGCATCTATGGCTACACCTTC. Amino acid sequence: CASSLGDSIYGYTF.

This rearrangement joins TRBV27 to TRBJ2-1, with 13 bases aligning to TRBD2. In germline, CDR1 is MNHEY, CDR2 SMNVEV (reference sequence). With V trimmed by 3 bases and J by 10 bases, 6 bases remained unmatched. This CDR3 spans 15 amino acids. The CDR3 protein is CASSFRTSGSREQFF. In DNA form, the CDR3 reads TGTGCCAGCAGTTTTAGGACTAGCGGGAGTCGGGAGCAGTTCTTC.

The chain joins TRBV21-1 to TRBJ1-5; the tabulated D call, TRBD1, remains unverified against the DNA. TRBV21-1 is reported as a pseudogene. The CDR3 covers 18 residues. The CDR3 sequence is CASSKGRDRGVRNQPQHF. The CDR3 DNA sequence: TGTGCCAGCAGCAAAGGTCGAGACAGGGGGGTCCGCAATCAGCCCCAGCATTTT.

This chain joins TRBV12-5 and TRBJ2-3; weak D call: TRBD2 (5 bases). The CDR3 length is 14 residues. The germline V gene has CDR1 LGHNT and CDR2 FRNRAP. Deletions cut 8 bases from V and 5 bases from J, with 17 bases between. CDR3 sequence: CASSRGLKGDTQYF. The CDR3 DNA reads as TGTGCTAGTTCTCGCGGGTTGAAGGGAGATACGCAGTATTTT.

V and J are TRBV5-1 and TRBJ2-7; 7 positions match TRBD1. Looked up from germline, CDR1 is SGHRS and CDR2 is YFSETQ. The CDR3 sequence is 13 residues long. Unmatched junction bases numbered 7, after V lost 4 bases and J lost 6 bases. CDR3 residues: CASSASTGSEQYF. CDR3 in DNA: TGCGCCAGCAGCGCGTCGACAGGGAGCGAGCAGTACTTC.

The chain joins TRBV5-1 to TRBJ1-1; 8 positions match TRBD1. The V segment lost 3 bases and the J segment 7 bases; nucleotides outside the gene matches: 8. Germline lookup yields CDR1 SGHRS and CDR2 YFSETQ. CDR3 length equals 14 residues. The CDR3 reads CASSSQGAGFEAFF. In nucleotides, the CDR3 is TGCGCCAGCAGCTCGCAGGGGGCGGGATTTGAAGCTTTCTTT.

CDR3 region: CASSPKVVTPGQFF. The DNA for the CDR3 is TGTGCCAGCAGCCCGAAGGTCGTAACTCCGGGGCAGTTCTTC. The rearrangement links TRBV7-9 to TRBJ2-1; D is uncertain. The V gene's germline CDR1 is SEHNR and CDR2 FQNEAQ (reference sequence). Trimming removed 5 bases from V and 12 bases from J, with 20 bases in between. The CDR3 covers 14 residues.

CDR3 protein: CASSLGGSGNTIYF. For the CDR3, the DNA is TGTGCCAGCAGCTTAGGGGGCAGTGGAAACACCATATATTTT. The chain employs TRBV7-2 and TRBJ1-3; TRBD1 is a possible D gene (5 bases). The V end was cut by 1 base, the J end by 3 bases, with 7 bases between. CDR1 and CDR2 from the germline V gene are SGHTA and FQGNSA. The CDR3 spans 14 residues.

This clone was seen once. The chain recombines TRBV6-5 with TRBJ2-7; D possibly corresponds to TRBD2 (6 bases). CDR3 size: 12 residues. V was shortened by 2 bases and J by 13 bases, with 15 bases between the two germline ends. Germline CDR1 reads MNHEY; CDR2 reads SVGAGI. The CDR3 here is CASSYGSGTLYF. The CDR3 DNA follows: TGTGCCAGCAGTTACGGATCCGGGACTCTCTACTTC.

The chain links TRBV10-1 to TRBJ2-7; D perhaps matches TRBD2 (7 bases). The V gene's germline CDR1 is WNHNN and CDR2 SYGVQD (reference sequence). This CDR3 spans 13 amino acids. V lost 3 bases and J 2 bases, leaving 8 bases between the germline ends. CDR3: CASSDGGPYEQYF. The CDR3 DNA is TGCGCCAGCAGTGACGGGGGGCCCTACGAGCAGTACTTC.

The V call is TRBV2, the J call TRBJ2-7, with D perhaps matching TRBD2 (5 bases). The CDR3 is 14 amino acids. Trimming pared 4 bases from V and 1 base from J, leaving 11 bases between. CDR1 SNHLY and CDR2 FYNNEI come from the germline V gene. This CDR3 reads CASSVVASSYEQYF. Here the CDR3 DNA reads TGTGCCAGCAGTGTCGTAGCGTCATCCTACGAGCAGTACTTC.

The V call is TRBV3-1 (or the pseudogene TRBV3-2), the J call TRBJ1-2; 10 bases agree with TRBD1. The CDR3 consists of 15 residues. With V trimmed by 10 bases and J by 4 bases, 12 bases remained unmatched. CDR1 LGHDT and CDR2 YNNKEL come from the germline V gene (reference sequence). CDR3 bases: TGTGCCACCCGGACAGGGGGATTGGCGAGCTATGGCTACACCTTC. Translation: CATRTGGLASYGYTF.

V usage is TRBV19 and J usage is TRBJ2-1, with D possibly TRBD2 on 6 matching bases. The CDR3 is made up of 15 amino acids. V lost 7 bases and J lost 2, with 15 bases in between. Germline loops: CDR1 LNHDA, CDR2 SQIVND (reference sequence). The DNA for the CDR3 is TGTGCCAGTATTGCAGCGGGTGGGCCCTACAATGAGCAGTTCTTC. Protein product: CASIAAGGPYNEQFF.